These T cell receptor beta chains were read from a single sample in a study of T-cell reconstitution after alpha-beta-depleted transplantation in children. TCRdb independently ran MiXCR on the PCR reads; one entry per CDR3 protein. The sample carries roughly 310,000 distinct CDR3 sequences, 23% recorded once. The material sequenced was PBMCs, mostly from graft donor cells, taken 180 days after TCRalphabeta/CD19-depleted stem cell transplant. Receptor source: a male patient between 10 and 17 years old who had a stem cell transplant for acute lymphoblastic leukemia, so the T cells may come from the graft donor. CDR3s include the opening cysteine and the closing phenylalanine or tryptophan. Each record gives: CDR3 DNA, CDR3 protein, J gene, clone size, V gene, CDR3 length, D gene. A D gene is named only where the DNA matches it firmly. Size tells how often a clone was seen (once, few, many) or the class of an expanded clone, and some rows leave it out.

TGTGCCAGCAGCTCCCGGAGCGGGAGGACGTTTTTACGCAATGAGCAGTTCTTC | CASSSRSGRTFLRNEQFF | TRBJ2-1 | few | TRBV7-8 | 18 | TRBD2
TGTGCCAGCAGCCTCCCGGGACAGGGGGCCACAGATACGCAGTATTTT | CASSLPGQGATDTQYF | TRBJ2-3 | many | TRBV9 | 16 | TRBD1
TGCAGTGCTGGGGAAGTGGCTCGGGACAGTTTTAACTATGGCTACACCTTC | CSAGEVARDSFNYGYTF | TRBJ1-2 | once | TRBV20-1 | 17 | TRBD1
TGTGCCAGCAGCCAACTCGGGTATAGAGGCTACGAGCAGTACTTC | CASSQLGYRGYEQYF | TRBJ2-7 | few | TRBV3-1 | 15 | .
TGTGCCAGCAGCCTTGGACAACGCTCACCCCTCCACTTT | CASSLGQRSPLHF | TRBJ1-6 | . | TRBV3-1 | 13 | .
TGTGCCAGCAGCAGACGGACAGATCCCTTCTACGAGCAGTACTTC | CASSRRTDPFYEQYF | TRBJ2-7 | . | TRBV11-1 | 15 | .
TGCGCCAGCAGCTTGAAAGCTACCTACGAGCAGTACTTC | CASSLKATYEQYF | TRBJ2-7 | few | TRBV5-1 | 13 | .
TGCGCCAGCAGCCAACAACCTTTACAGGCTCTCAACTATGGCTACACCTTC | CASSQQPLQALNYGYTF | TRBJ1-2 | few | TRBV4-1 | 17 | .
TGTGCCAGCAGTCGCGCAGGGGGCGTAAGGACCGGGGAGCTGTTTTTT | CASSRAGGVRTGELFF | TRBJ2-2 | . | TRBV12-3/TRBV12-4 | 16 | TRBD1
TGTGCCAGCAGGGAGACAGGGAGAAGAACGGACGAGCAGTACTTC | CASRETGRRTDEQYF | TRBJ2-7 | few | TRBV6-1 | 15 | TRBD1
TGTGCCACCAGCAGAGGCCCGCCGACAGGGCGGAATGAAAAACTGTTTTTT | CATSRGPPTGRNEKLFF | TRBJ1-4 | . | TRBV15 | 17 | TRBD1
TGCGCCAGCAGCTTAACCGCTGGGGAGCAGTACTTC | CASSLTAGEQYF | TRBJ2-7 | few | TRBV5-1 | 12 | .
TGTGCCAGCAGCCGCGGACAGTTCTCCTATGGCTACACCTTC | CASSRGQFSYGYTF | TRBJ1-2 | . | TRBV4-2 | 14 | .
TGTGCCAGCAGCTTATCCGGGGGAACGGAGCCCCAGCATTTT | CASSLSGGTEPQHF | TRBJ1-5 | few | TRBV7-2 | 14 | .
TGTGCCAGCAGTCTATCCGGGACAGGGGACGGAAACACCATATATTTT | CASSLSGTGDGNTIYF | TRBJ1-3 | few | TRBV28 | 16 | TRBD1
TGCGCCAGCAGCTTTACCACGACAGGAGTGAACACTGAAGCTTTCTTT | CASSFTTTGVNTEAFF | TRBJ1-1 | . | TRBV5-1 | 16 | .
TGTGCCAGCAGCCAAGAGGAAGGGCGAGGTCGTTTAAACACCATATATTTT | CASSQEEGRGRLNTIYF | TRBJ1-3 | . | TRBV14 | 17 | .
TGTGCCAGCGCTTGGCGGGGATCCACAGATACGCAGTATTTT | CASAWRGSTDTQYF | TRBJ2-3 | . | TRBV25-1 | 14 | .
TGTGCCAGCAGCCCGGGGCCCCTCTCAAGTGAAAAACTGTTTTTT | CASSPGPLSSEKLFF | TRBJ1-4 | few | TRBV9 | 15 | .
TGCAGCGTTTCACCCGGAAGTAGGTGGCTAGCGGTTTCGTATACGCAGTATTTT | CSVSPGSRWLAVSYTQYF | TRBJ2-3 | few | TRBV29-1 | 18 | TRBD2
TGCAGTGCTAGAGAAGTTTTAGTGGGATACCTAGCCAAAAACATTCAGTACTTC | CSAREVLVGYLAKNIQYF | TRBJ2-4 | . | TRBV20-1 | 18 | .
TGTGCCAGCAGCTTAGATGGAGGAAGTTACAATGAGCAGTTCTTC | CASSLDGGSYNEQFF | TRBJ2-1 | . | TRBV7-3 | 15 | .
TGCGCCAGCAGCGGATCGAGCGGGAGGGCCAATGAGCAGTTCTTC | CASSGSSGRANEQFF | TRBJ2-1 | few | TRBV5-1 | 15 | TRBD2
TGTGCCAGCAACTCAGGGGCCCTCTCCTACAATGAGCAGTTCTTC | CASNSGALSYNEQFF | TRBJ2-1 | . | TRBV6-1 | 15 | .
TGCGCCAGCAGCTTGGAAAGCGGCACAGATACGCAGTATTTT | CASSLESGTDTQYF | TRBJ2-3 | many | TRBV5-1 | 14 | .
TGTGCCAGCAGTCCTTGGGCGGGGGGTGGGAATGAGCAGTTCTTC | CASSPWAGGGNEQFF | TRBJ2-1 | few | TRBV12-3/TRBV12-4 | 15 | TRBD2
TGTGCCAGCAGCCTTACGGACAGGGGATATGGCTACACCTTC | CASSLTDRGYGYTF | TRBJ1-2 | . | TRBV11-2 | 14 | TRBD1
TGTGCCACCAGCAGAGGACGGCGGGAGAGGGGAGATACGCAGTATTTT | CATSRGRRERGDTQYF | TRBJ2-3 | . | TRBV15 | 16 | TRBD2
TGCGCCAGCAGCCCCACGGCGATCCTAGAGACCCAGTACTTC | CASSPTAILETQYF | TRBJ2-5 | . | TRBV4-1 | 14 | .
TGTGCCAGCAGCTCTCTCAGGGTGAGAGATACGCAGTATTTT | CASSSLRVRDTQYF | TRBJ2-3 | few | TRBV11-2 | 14 | .
TGTGCCACCTTCGAGAATTGGAATCAGCCCCAGCATTTT | CATFENWNQPQHF | TRBJ1-5 | . | TRBV6-1 | 13 | .
TGCGCCAGCAGCTTGGTCGGTAGAAGTCCCTACAATGAGCAGTTCTTC | CASSLVGRSPYNEQFF | TRBJ2-1 | . | TRBV5-1 | 16 | .
TGTGCCAGCAGCCAAGACTTCGCCGCCTGGACAGGGTGGGCCGGGGAGCTGTTTTTT | CASSQDFAAWTGWAGELFF | TRBJ2-2 | . | TRBV14 | 19 | TRBD1
TGTGCCAGCGCAGTGAAAGGAGGAAGGGAGACCCAGTACTTC | CASAVKGGRETQYF | TRBJ2-5 | few | TRBV7-2 | 14 | .
TGTGCCAGCAGCCCCTGGGACAGGCTTTGGACTGAAGCTTTCTTT | CASSPWDRLWTEAFF | TRBJ1-1 | . | TRBV3-1 | 15 | TRBD1
TGCGCCAGCAGCTTGTCACCAGCCGGGGAGCTGTTTTTT | CASSLSPAGELFF | TRBJ2-2 | . | TRBV5-1 | 13 | .
TGTGCCAGCAGCCAAGATCCAAGGTTGAGCTCCTACAATGAGCAGTTCTTC | CASSQDPRLSSYNEQFF | TRBJ2-1 | . | TRBV4-2 | 17 | .
TGTGCCAGCAGCGTAAGTAGGGGCGAGCAGTACTTC | CASSVSRGEQYF | TRBJ2-7 | few | TRBV9 | 12 | .
TGTGCCAGCACCGTACAGGGAGAAGATAATTCACCCCTCCACTTT | CASTVQGEDNSPLHF | TRBJ1-6 | . | TRBV28 | 15 | .
TGCAGTGCTAGGGGACTAGCGGAGGGGACATCCTACAATGAGCAGTTCTTC | CSARGLAEGTSYNEQFF | TRBJ2-1 | few | TRBV20-1 | 17 | TRBD2
TGTGCCAGCAGTTCCTTACAGGGGGCGTGGGGTGGCTACACCTTC | CASSSLQGAWGGYTF | TRBJ1-2 | few | TRBV27 | 15 | TRBD1
TGCGCCAGCAGCTTGATCCTAGCGGGAGGCTCCGGGGAGCTGTTTTTT | CASSLILAGGSGELFF | TRBJ2-2 | . | TRBV5-1 | 16 | TRBD2
TGTGCCAGCAGTTTAGCCCACCTACTAGGTGAGCAGTTCTTC | CASSLAHLLGEQFF | TRBJ2-1 | few | TRBV12-3/TRBV12-4 | 14 | .
TGCGCCAGCAGCTTGGAAGGGTGGGACACTGAAGCTTTCTTT | CASSLEGWDTEAFF | TRBJ1-1 | few | TRBV5-1 | 14 | .
TGTGCCAGCAGCCAAGAAGGCGCTATCCACTACGAGCAGTACTTC | CASSQEGAIHYEQYF | TRBJ2-7 | few | TRBV3-1 | 15 | .
TGTGCCAGCAGCTTAAGGCCTAGCGGTGTCGTCCAAGAGACCCAGTACTTC | CASSLRPSGVVQETQYF | TRBJ2-5 | many | TRBV7-2 | 17 | TRBD2
TGCAGTGCCGCCCGAGCGGGAGGGTCCCTCGCTAGCACAGATACGCAGTATTTT | CSAARAGGSLASTDTQYF | TRBJ2-3 | . | TRBV20-1 | 18 | TRBD2